This entry is about one TCR beta chain. This specimen belongs to a study of blood T cell repertoires in COVID-19. Repertoires were generated with immunoSEQ multiplex PCR, while TCRdb's copy carries only in-frame clones and drops some. Seen here are approximately 130,000 clones, roughly four fifths observed once, and the top ten hold roughly 18%. The CDR3 loop spans 16 amino acids. Germline V gene data show CDR1 as LNHNV and CDR2 as YYDKDF (reference sequence). V dropped 0 bases and J dropped 5 bases, with 11 bases sitting between them. The TCR originated in a man in his thirties or forties who had recovered from COVID-19. The sample consisted of PBMCs or T cells enriched from blood (not recorded which). The chain couples TRBV15 to TRBJ1-6; TRBD1 is a possible D gene (5 bases). The CDR3 sequence: CATSRDPRQNNSPLHF. The CDR3 DNA reads as TGTGCCACCAGCAGAGATCCGCGACAGAATAATTCACCCCTCCACTTT.